This T cell receptor (beta chain) was identified in a study of control samples from healthy donors and cancer patients (dated by TCRdb to about 2020). V ends up 5 bases short and J 3 bases short, with an unmatched junction base count of 14. From a lookup of the germline V gene (reference sequence), CDR1 and CDR2 are MNHEY and SMNVEV. Measured from the cysteine to the phenylalanine, the CDR3 is 17 residues long. Only CDR3 DNA remains: 51 bases, in frame from the first base. This clone was counted between two and nine times. The antigen it recognizes is unknown. No base quality information exists; no much larger clone differs at one position. Library prep was done by the immunoSEQ multiplex PCR assay. Drawn from immuneACCESS, this table holds only the in-frame rearrangements with V and J called that TCRdb kept. Clones are partly lost; checked studies trace under half to an unresolved V gene and leave the rest unexplained. The sample records about 84,000 clones, roughly 88% of which are singletons. Under 14% of the sample rests with the top ten.

Sequenced: PBMCs. Recombination linked TRBV27 to TRBJ2-7; the junction holds 9 bases that match TRBD1. The TCR sequence derives from a man between 60 and 70 years old with head and neck cancer. The CDR3 corresponds to CASSPVPGTGKIYEQYF. The DNA reads as follows: TGTGCCAGCAGTCCCGTACCCGGGACAGGGAAAATCTACGAGCAGTACTTC.